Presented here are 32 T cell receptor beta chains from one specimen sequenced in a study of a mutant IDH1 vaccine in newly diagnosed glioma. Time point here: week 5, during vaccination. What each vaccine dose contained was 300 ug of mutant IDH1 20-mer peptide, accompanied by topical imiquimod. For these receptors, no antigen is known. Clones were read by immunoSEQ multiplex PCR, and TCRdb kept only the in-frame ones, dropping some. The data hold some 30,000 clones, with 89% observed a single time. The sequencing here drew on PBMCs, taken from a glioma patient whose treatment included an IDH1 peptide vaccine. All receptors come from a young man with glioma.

The CDR3 spells CSVDLGISYGYTF. CDR3 sequence (DNA): TGCAGCGTTGATTTGGGGATAAGCTATGGCTACACCTTC. The V gene is TRBV29-1, the J gene TRBJ1-2; D gene ambiguous. The germline gives CDR1 SQVTM, CDR2 ANQGSEA. With 3 bases removed from V and 4 bases from J, the gap between germline ends came to 12 bases. There are 13 residues in the CDR3. Supplemented by reference TRBV29-1 and TRBJ1-2, the full variable domain reads SAVISQKPSRDICQRGTSLTIQCQVDSQVTMMFWYRQQPGQSLTLIATANQGSEATYESGFVIDKFPISRPNLTFSTLTVSNMSPEDSSIYLCSVDLGISYGYTFGSGTRLTVV.

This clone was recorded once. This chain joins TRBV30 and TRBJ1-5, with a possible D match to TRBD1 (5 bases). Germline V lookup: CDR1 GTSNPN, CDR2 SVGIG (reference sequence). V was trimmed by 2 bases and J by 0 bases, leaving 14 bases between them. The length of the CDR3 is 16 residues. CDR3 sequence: CAWSLRGPVSNQPQHF. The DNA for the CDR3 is TGTGCCTGGAGTCTCCGGGGACCGGTTAGCAATCAGCCCCAGCATTTT.

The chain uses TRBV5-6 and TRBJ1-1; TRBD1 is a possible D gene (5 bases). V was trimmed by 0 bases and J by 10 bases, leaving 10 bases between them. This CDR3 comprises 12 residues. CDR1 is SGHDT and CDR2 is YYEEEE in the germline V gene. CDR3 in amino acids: CASSLGAGRAFF. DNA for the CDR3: TGTGCCAGCAGCTTGGGGGCAGGGCGAGCTTTCTTT.

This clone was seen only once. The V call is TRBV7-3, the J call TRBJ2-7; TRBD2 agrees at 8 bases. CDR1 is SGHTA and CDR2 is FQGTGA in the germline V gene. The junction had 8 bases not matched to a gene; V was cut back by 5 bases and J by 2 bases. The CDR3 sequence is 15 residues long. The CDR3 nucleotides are TGTGCCAGCAGCCCCCGGGGGGGGGCCACCTACGAGCAGTACTTC. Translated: CASSPRGGATYEQYF.

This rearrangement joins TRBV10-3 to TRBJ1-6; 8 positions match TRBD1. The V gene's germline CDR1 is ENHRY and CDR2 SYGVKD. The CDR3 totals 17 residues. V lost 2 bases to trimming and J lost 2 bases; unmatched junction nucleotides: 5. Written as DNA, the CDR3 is TGTGCCATCAGTGAGGCGGACAGGGCACCCTATAATTCACCCCTCCACTTT. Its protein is CAISEADRAPYNSPLHF.

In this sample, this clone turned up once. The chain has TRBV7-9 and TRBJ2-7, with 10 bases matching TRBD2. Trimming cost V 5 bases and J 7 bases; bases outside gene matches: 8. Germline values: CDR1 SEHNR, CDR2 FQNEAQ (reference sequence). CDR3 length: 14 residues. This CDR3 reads CASSPSGSQGEQYF. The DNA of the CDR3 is TGTGCCAGCAGCCCTAGCGGGAGTCAGGGGGAGCAGTACTTC.

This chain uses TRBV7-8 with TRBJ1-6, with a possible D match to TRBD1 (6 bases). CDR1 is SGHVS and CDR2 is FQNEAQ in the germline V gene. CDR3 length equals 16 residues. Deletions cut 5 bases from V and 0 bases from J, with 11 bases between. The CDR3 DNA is TGTGCCAGCAGCCCTGGACAGAACTCCTATAATTCACCCCTCCACTTT. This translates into CASSPGQNSYNSPLHF. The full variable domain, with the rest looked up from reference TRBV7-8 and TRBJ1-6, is GAGVSQSPRYKVAKRGQDVALRCDPISGHVSLFWYQQALGQGPEFLTYFQNEAQLDKSGLPSDRFFAERPEGSVSTLKIQRTQQEDSAVYLCASSPGQNSYNSPLHFGNGTRLTVT.

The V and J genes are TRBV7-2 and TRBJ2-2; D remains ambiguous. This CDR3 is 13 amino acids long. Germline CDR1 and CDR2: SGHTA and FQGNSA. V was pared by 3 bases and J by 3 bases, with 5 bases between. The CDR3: CASSLVDTGELFF. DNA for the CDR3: TGTGCCAGCAGCTTGGTTGACACCGGGGAGCTGTTTTTT. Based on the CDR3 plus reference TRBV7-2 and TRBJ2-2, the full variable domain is GAGVSQSPSNKVTEKGKDVELRCDPISGHTALYWYRQSLGQGLEFLIYFQGNSAPDKSGLPSDRFSAERTGGSVSTLTIQRTQQEDSAVYLCASSLVDTGELFFGEGSRLTVL.

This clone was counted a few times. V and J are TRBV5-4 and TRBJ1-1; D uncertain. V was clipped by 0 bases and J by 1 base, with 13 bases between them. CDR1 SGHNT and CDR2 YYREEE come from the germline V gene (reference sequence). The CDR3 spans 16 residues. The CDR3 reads CASSLGGRLWNTEAFF. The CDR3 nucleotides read TGTGCCAGCAGCTTGGGCGGCAGGCTCTGGAACACTGAAGCTTTCTTT. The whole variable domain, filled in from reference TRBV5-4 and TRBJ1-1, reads ETGVTQSPTHLIKTRGQQVTLRCSSQSGHNTVSWYQQALGQGPQFIFQYYREEENGRGNFPPRFSGLQFPNYSSELNVNALELDDSALYLCASSLGGRLWNTEAFFGQGTRLTVV.

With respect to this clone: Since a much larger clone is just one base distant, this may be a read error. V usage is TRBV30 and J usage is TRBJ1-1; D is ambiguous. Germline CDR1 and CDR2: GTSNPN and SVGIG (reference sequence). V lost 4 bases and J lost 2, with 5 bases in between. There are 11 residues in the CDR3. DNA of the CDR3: TGTGCCTGGAACCCTAACACTGAAGCTTTCTTT. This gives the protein CAWNPNTEAFF.

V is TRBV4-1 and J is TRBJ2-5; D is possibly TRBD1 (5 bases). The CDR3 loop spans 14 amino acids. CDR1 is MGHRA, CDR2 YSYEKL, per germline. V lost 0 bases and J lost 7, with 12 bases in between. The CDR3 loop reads CASSQEGALGTQYF. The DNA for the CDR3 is TGCGCCAGCAGCCAAGAAGGGGCCCTGGGGACCCAGTACTTC.

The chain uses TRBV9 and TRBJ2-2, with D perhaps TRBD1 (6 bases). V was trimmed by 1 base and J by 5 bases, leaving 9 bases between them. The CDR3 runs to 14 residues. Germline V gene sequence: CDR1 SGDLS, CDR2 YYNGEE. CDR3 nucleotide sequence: TGTGCCAGCAGCGTAAACAGGGAAACCGGGGAGCTGTTTTTT. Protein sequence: CASSVNRETGELFF.

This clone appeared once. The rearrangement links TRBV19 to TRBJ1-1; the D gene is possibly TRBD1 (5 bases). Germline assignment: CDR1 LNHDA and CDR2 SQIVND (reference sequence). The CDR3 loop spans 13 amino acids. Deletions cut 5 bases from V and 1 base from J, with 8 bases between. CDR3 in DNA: TGTGCCAGTAGTGCAGGGACGAACACTGAAGCTTTCTTT. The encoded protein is CASSAGTNTEAFF.

CDR3 loop: CSVAGTVTYEQYF. In DNA form, the CDR3 reads TGCAGCGTTGCCGGGACAGTTACCTACGAGCAGTACTTC. V gene TRBV29-1 combines with J gene TRBJ2-7, with TRBD1 matching over 7 bases. The junction had 5 bases not matched to a gene; V was cut back by 4 bases and J by 2 bases. Looked up from germline, CDR1 is SQVTM and CDR2 is ANQGSEA. CDR3 length: 13 amino acids.

As DNA, the CDR3 is TGTGCCAGCAGCCCTGGACAGGGCAAGCGTGAAAAACTGTTTTTT. The encoded protein is CASSPGQGKREKLFF. The chain couples TRBV7-9 to TRBJ1-4; 8 bases line up with TRBD1. The V gene's germline CDR1 is SEHNR and CDR2 FQNEAQ (reference sequence). The V and J ends lost 5 bases and 7 bases, in that order; junction bases with no gene match: 9. There are 15 residues in the CDR3.

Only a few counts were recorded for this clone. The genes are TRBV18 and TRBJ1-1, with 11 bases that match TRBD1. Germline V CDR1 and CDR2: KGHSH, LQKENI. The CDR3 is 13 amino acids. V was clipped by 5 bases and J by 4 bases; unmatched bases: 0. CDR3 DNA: TGTGCCAGCTCAGGGACAGGGGGCACTGAAGCTTTCTTT. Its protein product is CASSGTGGTEAFF.

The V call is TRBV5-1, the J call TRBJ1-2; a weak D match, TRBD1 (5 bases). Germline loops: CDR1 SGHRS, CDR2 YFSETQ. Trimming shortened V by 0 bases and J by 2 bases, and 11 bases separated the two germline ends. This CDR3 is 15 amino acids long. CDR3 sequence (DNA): TGCGCCAGCAGCTTGGATCAGGGAGGGAACTATGGCTACACCTTC. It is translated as CASSLDQGGNYGYTF.

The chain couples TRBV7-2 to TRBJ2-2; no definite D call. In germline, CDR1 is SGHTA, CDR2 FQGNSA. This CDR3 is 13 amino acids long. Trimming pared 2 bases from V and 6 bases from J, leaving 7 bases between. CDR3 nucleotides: TGTGCCAGCAGCTTACTCCTAGCCGGGGAGCTGTTTTTT. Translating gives CASSLLLAGELFF.

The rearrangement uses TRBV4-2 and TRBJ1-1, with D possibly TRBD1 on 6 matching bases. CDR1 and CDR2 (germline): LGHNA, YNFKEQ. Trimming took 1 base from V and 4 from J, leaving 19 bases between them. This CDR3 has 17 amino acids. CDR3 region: CASSQGAGDWDSTEAFF. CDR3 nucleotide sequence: TGTGCCAGCAGCCAAGGGGCAGGGGATTGGGATTCCACTGAAGCTTTCTTT.

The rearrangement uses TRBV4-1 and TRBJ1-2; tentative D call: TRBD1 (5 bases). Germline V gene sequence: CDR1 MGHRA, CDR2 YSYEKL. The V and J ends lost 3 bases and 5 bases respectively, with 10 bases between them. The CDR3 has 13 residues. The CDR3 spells CASSQTATYGYTF. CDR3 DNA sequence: TGCGCCAGCAGCCAGACAGCTACTTATGGCTACACCTTC.

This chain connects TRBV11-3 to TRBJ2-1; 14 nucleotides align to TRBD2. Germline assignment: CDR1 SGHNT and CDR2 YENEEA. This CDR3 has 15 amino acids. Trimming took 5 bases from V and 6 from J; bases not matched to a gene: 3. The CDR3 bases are TGTGCCAGCAGCCTAGGACTAGCGGGAGGCAATGAGCAGTTCTTC. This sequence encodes CASSLGLAGGNEQFF.

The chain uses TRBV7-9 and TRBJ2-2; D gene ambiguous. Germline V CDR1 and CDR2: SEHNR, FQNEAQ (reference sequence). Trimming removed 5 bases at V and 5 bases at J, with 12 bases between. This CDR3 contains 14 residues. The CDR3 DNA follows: TGTGCCAGCAGCCCCCGGGCGGCGACCGGGGAGCTGTTTTTT. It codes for CASSPRAATGELFF.

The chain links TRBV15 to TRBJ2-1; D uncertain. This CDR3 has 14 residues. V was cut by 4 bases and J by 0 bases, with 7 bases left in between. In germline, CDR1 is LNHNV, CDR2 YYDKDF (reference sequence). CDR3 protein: CATSTGVSYNEQFF. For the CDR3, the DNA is TGTGCCACCAGCACCGGAGTCTCCTACAATGAGCAGTTCTTC.

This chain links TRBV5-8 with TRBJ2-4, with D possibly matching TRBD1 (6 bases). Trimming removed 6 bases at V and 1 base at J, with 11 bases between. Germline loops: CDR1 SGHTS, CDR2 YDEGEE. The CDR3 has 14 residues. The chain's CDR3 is CASNIQGAKNIQYF. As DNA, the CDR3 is TGTGCCAGCAACATTCAGGGGGCCAAAAACATTCAGTACTTC.

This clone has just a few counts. As DNA, the CDR3 is TGTGCCAGCAGTTACTCAAGCGAGGGGGCCAAAAACATTCAGTACTTC. Encoded protein: CASSYSSEGAKNIQYF. The rearrangement uses TRBV6-5 and TRBJ2-4; D tentatively fits TRBD1 or TRBD2 (5 bases each). The CDR3 spans 16 residues. Germline V gives CDR1 MNHEY, CDR2 SVGAGI. V was clipped by 0 bases and J by 1 base, with 10 bases between them.

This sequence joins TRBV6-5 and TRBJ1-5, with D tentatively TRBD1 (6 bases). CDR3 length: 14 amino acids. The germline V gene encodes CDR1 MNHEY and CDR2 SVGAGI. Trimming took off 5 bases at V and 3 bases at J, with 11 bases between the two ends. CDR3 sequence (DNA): TGTGCCAGCAGTAGGAACAGGGTCAATCAGCCCCAGCATTTT. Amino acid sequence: CASSRNRVNQPQHF.

The CDR3: CASSPTGEGGYTF. CDR3 in DNA: TGTGCCAGCAGCCCGACAGGGGAGGGTGGCTACACCTTC. The chain carries TRBV7-9 and TRBJ1-2; 8 nucleotides match TRBD1. CDR3 size: 13 residues. CDR1 and CDR2 from the germline V gene are SEHNR and FQNEAQ (reference sequence). Germline trimming cut 5 bases from V and 7 bases from J; bases unmatched to any gene: 6.

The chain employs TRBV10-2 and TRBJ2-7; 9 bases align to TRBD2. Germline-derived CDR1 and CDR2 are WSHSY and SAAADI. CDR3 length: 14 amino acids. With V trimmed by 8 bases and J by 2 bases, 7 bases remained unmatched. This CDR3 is CASRPSGAPYEQYF. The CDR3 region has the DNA TGCGCCAGCCGACCTAGCGGGGCGCCCTACGAGCAGTACTTC.

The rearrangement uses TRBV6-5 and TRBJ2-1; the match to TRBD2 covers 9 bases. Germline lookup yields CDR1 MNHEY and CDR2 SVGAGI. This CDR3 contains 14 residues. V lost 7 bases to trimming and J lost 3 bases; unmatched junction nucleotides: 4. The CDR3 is CASTPTSGYNEQFF. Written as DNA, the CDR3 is TGTGCCAGCACCCCGACTAGCGGCTACAATGAGCAGTTCTTC.

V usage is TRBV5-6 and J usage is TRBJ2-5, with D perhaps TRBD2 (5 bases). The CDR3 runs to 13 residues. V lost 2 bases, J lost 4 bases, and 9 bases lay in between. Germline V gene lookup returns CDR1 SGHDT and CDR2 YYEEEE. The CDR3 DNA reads TGTGCCAGCAGCTTAAACCGGGGAGAGACCCAGTACTTC. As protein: CASSLNRGETQYF.

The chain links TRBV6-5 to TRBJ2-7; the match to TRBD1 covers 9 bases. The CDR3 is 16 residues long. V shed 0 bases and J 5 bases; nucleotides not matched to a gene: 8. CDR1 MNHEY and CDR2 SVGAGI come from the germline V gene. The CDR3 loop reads CASSYSTGTGIHEQYF. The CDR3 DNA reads TGTGCCAGCAGTTACTCGACGGGGACAGGGATCCACGAGCAGTACTTC.

The chain's CDR3 is CASSYLVNTEAFF. The CDR3 DNA follows: TGTGCCAGCAGTTATCTCGTGAACACTGAAGCTTTCTTT. This rearrangement joins TRBV7-2 to TRBJ1-1; D gene uncertain. V lost 6 bases, J lost 0 bases, and 8 bases lay in between. Germline V gene sequence: CDR1 SGHTA, CDR2 FQGNSA. The CDR3 runs to 13 residues. The complete variable domain, with remaining parts taken from reference TRBV7-2 and TRBJ1-1, reads GAGVSQSPSNKVTEKGKDVELRCDPISGHTALYWYRQSLGQGLEFLIYFQGNSAPDKSGLPSDRFSAERTGGSVSTLTIQRTQQEDSAVYLCASSYLVNTEAFFGQGTRLTVV.